This TCR beta chain appears in the sequencing data of a study of CD8+ T cells in alopecia areata. Study findings and constraints: One nonresponder makes the tie between baseline CD8+ expansion and response uncertain. Sharing of TCR sequences between patients (possibly for HLA-related reasons) was less clear than in mice.

Isolated RNA was reverse transcribed into cDNA used as the sequencing template. Assay used: immunoSEQ multiplex PCR; TCRdb lists only in-frame clones, some missing. The table lists fewer than 250,000 clones, roughly 44% of them singletons. In the case of this clone: Its antigen is unidentified.

Germline CDR1 SQVTM, CDR2 ANQGSEA. This CDR3 comprises 11 residues. V lost 4 bases and J lost 2, with 6 bases in between. Sample treatment: oral pan-JAK inhibitor, 5-10 mg twice daily. In alopecia areata patients, both lesional scalp punch biopsies and peripheral blood were collected. Starting from PBMCs, sorting isolated CD4+ and CD8+ T cells. Sequencing was performed on CD4+ T cells sorted from blood, taken at approximately week 36, from a patient treated with tofacitinib. The chain has TRBV29-1 and TRBJ2-7, with D tentatively TRBD1 (6 bases). This sequence was found in a human donor with alopecia areata. The CDR3 sequence: CSVGTAYEQYF. In DNA form, the CDR3 reads TGCAGCGTTGGGACAGCCTACGAGCAGTACTTC.